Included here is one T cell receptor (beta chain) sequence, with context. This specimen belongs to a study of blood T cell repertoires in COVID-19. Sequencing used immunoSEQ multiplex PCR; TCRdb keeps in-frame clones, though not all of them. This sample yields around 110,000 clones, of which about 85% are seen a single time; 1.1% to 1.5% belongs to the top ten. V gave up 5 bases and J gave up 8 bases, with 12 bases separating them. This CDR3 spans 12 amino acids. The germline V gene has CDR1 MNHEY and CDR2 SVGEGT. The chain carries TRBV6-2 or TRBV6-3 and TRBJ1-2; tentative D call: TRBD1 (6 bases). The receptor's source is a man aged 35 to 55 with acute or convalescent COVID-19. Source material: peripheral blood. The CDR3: CASSPSRGGYTF. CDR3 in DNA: TGTGCCAGCAGTCCGTCCAGGGGCGGCTACACCTTC.